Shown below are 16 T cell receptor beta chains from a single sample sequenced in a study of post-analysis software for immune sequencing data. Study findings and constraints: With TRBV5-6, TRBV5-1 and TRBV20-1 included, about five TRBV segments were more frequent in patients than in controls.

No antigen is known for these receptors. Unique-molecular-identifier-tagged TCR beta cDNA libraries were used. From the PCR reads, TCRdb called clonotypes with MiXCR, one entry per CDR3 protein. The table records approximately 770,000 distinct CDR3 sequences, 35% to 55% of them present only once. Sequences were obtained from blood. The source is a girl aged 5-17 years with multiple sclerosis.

The CDR3 DNA sequence: TGTGCCAGCAGCTTAATAGGATCTGGCGGGCTAGCGGGAGTAGGCAATGAGCAGTTCTTC. Residues: CASSLIGSGGLAGVGNEQFF. The chain carries TRBV7-3 and TRBJ2-1, with TRBD2 matching 10 bases. The CDR3 sequence is 20 residues long. With 1 base clipped from V and 6 bases from J, the junction kept 18 bases outside the gene matches. Germline assignment: CDR1 SGHTA and CDR2 FQGTGA.

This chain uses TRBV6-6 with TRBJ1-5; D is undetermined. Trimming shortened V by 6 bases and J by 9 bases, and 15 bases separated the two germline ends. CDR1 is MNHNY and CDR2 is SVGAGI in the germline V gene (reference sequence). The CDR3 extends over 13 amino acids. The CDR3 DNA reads TGTGCCAGCAGCTACGGGAGGGATCCGCCCCAGCATTTT. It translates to CASSYGRDPPQHF.

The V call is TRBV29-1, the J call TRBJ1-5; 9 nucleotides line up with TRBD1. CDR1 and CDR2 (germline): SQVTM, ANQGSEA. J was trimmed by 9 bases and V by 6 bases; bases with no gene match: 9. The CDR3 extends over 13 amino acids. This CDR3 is CSVPGQGGGPQHF. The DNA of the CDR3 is TGCAGCGTCCCGGGACAGGGCGGGGGGCCCCAGCATTTT.

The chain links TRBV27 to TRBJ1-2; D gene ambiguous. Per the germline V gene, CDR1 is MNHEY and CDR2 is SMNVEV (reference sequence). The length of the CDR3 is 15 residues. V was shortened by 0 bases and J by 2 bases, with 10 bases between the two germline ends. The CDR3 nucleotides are TGTGCCAGCAGTTTATCCCCAGGAAACAACTATGGCTACACCTTC. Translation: CASSLSPGNNYGYTF.

CDR3 loop: CASSPPVARGGTEAFF. The CDR3 DNA follows: TGTGCCAGCTCACCACCGGTGGCTAGAGGAGGCACTGAAGCTTTCTTT. V gene TRBV18 combines with J gene TRBJ1-1; D gene uncertain. V shed 0 bases and J shed 4 bases, with 15 bases lying between them. The germline V gene has CDR1 KGHSH and CDR2 LQKENI. The CDR3 contains 16 residues. Variable domain in full (rest from reference TRBV18 and TRBJ1-1): NAGVMQNPRHLVRRRGQEARLRCSPMKGHSHVYWYRQLPEEGLKFMVYLQKENIIDESGMPKERFSAEFPKEGPSILRIQQVVRGDSAAYFCASSPPVARGGTEAFFGQGTRLTVV.

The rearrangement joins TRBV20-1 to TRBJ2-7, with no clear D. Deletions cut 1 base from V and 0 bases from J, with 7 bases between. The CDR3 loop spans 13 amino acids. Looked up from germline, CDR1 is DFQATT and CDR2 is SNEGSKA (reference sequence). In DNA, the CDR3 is TGCAGTGCTAGAGTTGCTAGCTCCTACGAGCAGTACTTC. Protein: CSARVASSYEQYF.

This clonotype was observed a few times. CDR3 in amino acids: CSATKNRRGNEQYF. DNA of the CDR3: TGCAGTGCTACCAAAAACCGACGCGGCAACGAGCAGTACTTC. The chain uses TRBV20-1 and TRBJ2-7; no clear D gene. This CDR3 region has 14 residues. V gave up 4 bases and J gave up 5 bases, with 18 bases separating them. Per the germline V gene, CDR1 is DFQATT and CDR2 is SNEGSKA (reference sequence).

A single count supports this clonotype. For the CDR3, the DNA is TGCAGTGCTAGAGGGGACCTTGCTAACTATGGCTACACCTTC. As protein: CSARGDLANYGYTF. This rearrangement joins TRBV20-1 to TRBJ1-2; weak D call: TRBD1 (5 bases). The germline CDR1 and CDR2 sequences are DFQATT and SNEGSKA (reference sequence). The CDR3 totals 14 residues. V gave up 1 base and J gave up 0 bases, with 9 bases separating them.

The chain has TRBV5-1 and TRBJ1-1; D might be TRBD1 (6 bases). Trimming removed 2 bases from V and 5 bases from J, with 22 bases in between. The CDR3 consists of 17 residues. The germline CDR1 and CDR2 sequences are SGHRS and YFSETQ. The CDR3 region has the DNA TGCGCCAGCAGCTTTAACAGGGAGATCGGTACCGATACTGAAGCTTTCTTT. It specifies CASSFNREIGTDTEAFF.

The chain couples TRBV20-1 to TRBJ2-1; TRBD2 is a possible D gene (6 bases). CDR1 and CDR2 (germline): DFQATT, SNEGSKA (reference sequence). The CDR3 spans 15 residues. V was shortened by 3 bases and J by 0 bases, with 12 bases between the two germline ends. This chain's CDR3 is CSARSSASSYNEQFF. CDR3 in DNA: TGCAGTGCTAGGTCTAGCGCGAGCTCCTACAATGAGCAGTTCTTC.

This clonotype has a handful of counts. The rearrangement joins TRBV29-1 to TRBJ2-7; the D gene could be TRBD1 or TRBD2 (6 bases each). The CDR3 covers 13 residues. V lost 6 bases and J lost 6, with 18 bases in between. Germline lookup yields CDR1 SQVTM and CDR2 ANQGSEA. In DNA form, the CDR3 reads TGCAGCGTCGGAAGGGGGGCAGGTAGCGAGCAGTACTTC. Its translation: CSVGRGAGSEQYF.

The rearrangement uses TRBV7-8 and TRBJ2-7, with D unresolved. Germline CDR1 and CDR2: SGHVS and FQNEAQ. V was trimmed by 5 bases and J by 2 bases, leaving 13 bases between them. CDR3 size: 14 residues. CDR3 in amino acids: CASSALIQTYEQYF. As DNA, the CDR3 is TGTGCCAGCAGCGCCTTGATACAGACCTACGAGCAGTACTTC. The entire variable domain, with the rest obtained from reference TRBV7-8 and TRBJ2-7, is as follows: GAGVSQSPRYKVAKRGQDVALRCDPISGHVSLFWYQQALGQGPEFLTYFQNEAQLDKSGLPSDRFFAERPEGSVSTLKIQRTQQEDSAVYLCASSALIQTYEQYFGPGTRLTVT.

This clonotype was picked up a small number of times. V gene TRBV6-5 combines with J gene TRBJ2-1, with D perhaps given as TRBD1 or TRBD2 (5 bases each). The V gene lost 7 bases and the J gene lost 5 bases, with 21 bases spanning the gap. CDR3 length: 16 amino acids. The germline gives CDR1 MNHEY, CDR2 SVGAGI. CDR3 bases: TGTGCCAGCACCCCGAGGAAATACGGGACCGACAATGAGCAGTTCTTC. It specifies CASTPRKYGTDNEQFF.

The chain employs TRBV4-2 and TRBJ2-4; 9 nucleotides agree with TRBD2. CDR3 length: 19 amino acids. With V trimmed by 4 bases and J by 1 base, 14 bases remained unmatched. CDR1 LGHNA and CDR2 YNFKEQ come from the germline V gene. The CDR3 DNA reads TGTGCCAGCAGCCCTGAGACCGGGACTAGCAGGGGGGCCAAAAACATTCAGTACTTC. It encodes CASSPETGTSRGAKNIQYF.

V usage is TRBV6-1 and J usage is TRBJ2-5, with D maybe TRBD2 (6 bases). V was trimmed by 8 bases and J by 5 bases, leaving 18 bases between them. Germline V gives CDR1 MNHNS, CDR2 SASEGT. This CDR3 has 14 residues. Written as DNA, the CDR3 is TGTGCCAGCTCAGGGCGGGGTCTTGGGGAGACCCAGTACTTC. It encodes CASSGRGLGETQYF.

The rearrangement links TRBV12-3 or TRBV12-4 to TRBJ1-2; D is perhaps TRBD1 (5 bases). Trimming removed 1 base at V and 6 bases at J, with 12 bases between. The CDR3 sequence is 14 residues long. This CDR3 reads CASSLGRQGNGYTF. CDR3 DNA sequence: TGTGCCAGCAGTTTAGGGCGTCAGGGAAATGGCTACACCTTC.